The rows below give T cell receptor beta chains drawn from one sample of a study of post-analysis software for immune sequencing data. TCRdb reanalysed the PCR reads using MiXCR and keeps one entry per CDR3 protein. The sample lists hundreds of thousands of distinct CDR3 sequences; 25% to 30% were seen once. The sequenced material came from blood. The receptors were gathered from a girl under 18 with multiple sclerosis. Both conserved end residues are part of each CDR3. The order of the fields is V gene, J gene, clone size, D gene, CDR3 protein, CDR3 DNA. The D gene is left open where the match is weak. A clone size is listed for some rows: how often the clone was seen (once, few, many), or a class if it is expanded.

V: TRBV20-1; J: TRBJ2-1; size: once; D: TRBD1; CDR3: CSARDRGTGGHEQFF; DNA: TGCAGTGCTAGAGATAGGGGAACAGGGGGCCATGAGCAGTTCTTC
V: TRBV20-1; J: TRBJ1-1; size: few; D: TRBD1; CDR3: CSARHPEGTENTEAFF; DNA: TGCAGTGCTAGACACCCGGAGGGGACAGAGAACACTGAAGCTTTCTTT
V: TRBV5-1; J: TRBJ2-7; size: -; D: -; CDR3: CASSLADGYHEQYF; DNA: TGCGCCAGCAGCCTCGCCGACGGGTACCACGAGCAGTACTTC
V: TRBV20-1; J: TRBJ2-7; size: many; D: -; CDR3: CSARDLWASSSYEQYF; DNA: TGCAGTGCTAGAGATCTCTGGGCTAGCAGTTCCTACGAGCAGTACTTC
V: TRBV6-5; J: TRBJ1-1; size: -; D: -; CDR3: CASSDSSSTNTEAFF; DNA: TGTGCCAGCAGTGACTCGTCCAGTACGAACACTGAAGCTTTCTTT
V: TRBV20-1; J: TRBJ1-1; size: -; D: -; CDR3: CSAREAQGGTEAFF; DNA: TGCAGTGCTAGAGAGGCACAAGGAGGGACTGAAGCTTTCTTT
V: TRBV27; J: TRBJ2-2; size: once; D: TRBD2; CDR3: CASSPDRLAGVTGELFF; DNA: TGTGCCAGCAGTCCTGACCGTTTGGCGGGAGTGACCGGGGAGCTGTTTTTT
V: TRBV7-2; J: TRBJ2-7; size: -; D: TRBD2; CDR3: CASSSPPGLAGGATYEQYF; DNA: TGTGCCAGCAGCTCCCCACCGGGACTAGCGGGAGGAGCGACCTACGAGCAGTACTTC
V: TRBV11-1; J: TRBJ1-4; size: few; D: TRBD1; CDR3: CASSQNQGANEKLFF; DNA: TGTGCCAGCAGCCAGAACCAGGGGGCGAATGAAAAACTGTTTTTT
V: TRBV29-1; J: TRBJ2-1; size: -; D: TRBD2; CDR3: CSVGRRLAGDEQFF; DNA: TGCAGCGTGGGGAGACGACTAGCGGGCGATGAGCAGTTCTTC
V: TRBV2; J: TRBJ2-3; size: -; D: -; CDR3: CASGWGDTDTQYF; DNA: TGTGCCAGCGGATGGGGGGACACAGATACGCAGTATTTT
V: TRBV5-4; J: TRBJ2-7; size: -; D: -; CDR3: CASSHAGISYNEQYF; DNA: TGTGCCAGCAGCCATGCGGGGATCTCCTACAATGAGCAGTACTTC
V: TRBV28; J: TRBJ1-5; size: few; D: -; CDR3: CASSPPRVLSNQPQHF; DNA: TGTGCCAGCAGTCCCCCCAGGGTTCTTAGCAATCAGCCCCAGCATTTT
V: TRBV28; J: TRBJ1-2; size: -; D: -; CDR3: CASSPSLGGRSGYTF; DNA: TGTGCCAGCAGCCCCAGTTTGGGAGGGAGGAGCGGCTACACCTTC
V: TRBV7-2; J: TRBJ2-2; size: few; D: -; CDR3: CASSLVWLALAGELFF; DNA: TGTGCCAGCAGCTTAGTTTGGCTAGCCCTTGCCGGGGAGCTGTTTTTT
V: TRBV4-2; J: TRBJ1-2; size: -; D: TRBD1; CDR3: CASSPWTGGGYTF; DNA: TGTGCCAGCAGCCCTTGGACAGGTGGAGGCTACACCTTC
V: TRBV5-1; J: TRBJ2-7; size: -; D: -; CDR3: CASSLWRTGVEQYF; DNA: TGCGCCAGCAGCTTATGGCGGACGGGAGTAGAGCAGTACTTC
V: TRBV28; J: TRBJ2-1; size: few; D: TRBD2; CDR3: CASSFERGLRETQFF; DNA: TGTGCCAGCAGTTTCGAGCGGGGTTTAAGAGAGACCCAGTTCTTC
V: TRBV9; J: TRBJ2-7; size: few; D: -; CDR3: CASSVGGGTLPEQYF; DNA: TGTGCCAGCAGCGTTGGTGGCGGGACCCTCCCCGAGCAGTACTTC
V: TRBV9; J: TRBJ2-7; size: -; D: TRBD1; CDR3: CASSVGTGTGFEQYF; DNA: TGTGCCAGCAGCGTAGGCACCGGGACAGGCTTCGAGCAGTACTTC
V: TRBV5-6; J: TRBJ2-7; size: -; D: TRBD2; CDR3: CASREWGGYEQYF; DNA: TGTGCCAGCAGAGAGTGGGGGGGCTACGAGCAGTACTTC
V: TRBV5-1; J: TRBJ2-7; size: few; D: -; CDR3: CASSLRQDRGEQYF; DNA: TGCGCCAGCAGCTTGAGACAGGATAGGGGCGAGCAGTACTTC
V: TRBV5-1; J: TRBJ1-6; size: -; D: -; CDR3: CASSLPGERSPLHF; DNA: TGCGCCAGCAGCTTACCAGGGGAACGGTCACCCCTCCACTTT
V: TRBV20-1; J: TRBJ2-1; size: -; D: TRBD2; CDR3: CSAVASGTRVNEQFF; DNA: TGCAGTGCTGTTGCCTCCGGGACTAGGGTGAATGAGCAGTTCTTC
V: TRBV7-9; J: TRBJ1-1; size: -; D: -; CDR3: CASSGSPEAFF; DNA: TGTGCCAGCAGCGGGTCCCCTGAAGCTTTCTTT
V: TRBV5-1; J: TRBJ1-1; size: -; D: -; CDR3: CASSLDPGATEAFF; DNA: TGCGCCAGCAGCTTGGATCCAGGGGCGACTGAAGCTTTCTTT
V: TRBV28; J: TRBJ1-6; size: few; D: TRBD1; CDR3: CASSLTSPRQGLGSYNSPLHF; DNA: TGTGCCAGCAGTTTAACCAGTCCGAGACAGGGGCTCGGCTCCTATAATTCACCCCTCCACTTT
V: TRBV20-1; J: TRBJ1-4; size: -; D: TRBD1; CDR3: CSASRDRGYEKLFF; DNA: TGCAGTGCTAGCCGGGACAGGGGTTACGAAAAACTGTTTTTT
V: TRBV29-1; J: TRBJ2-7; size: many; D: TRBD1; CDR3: CSVAPGQGRDEQYF; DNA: TGCAGCGTAGCCCCGGGACAGGGTAGGGACGAGCAGTACTTC
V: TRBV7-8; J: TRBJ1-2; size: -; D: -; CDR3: CTSSLGRGGAGYGYTF; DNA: TGTACCAGCAGCTTAGGCAGAGGGGGGGCTGGCTATGGCTACACCTTC
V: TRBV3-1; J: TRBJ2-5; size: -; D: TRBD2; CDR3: CASSQGLAGVFAVVETQYF; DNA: TGTGCCAGCAGCCAGGGACTAGCGGGAGTTTTTGCTGTGGTGGAGACCCAGTACTTC
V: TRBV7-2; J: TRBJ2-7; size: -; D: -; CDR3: CASSLKAGKLYEQYF; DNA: TGTGCCAGCAGCTTAAAGGCGGGAAAGTTATACGAGCAGTACTTC
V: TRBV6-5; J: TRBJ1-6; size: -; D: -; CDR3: CASNTRSSYNSPLHF; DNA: TGTGCCAGCAATACAAGGAGCTCCTATAATTCACCCCTCCACTTT
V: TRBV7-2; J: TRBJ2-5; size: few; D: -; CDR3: CASSSGPPPSETQYF; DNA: TGTGCCAGCAGCTCGGGACCTCCTCCTTCGGAGACCCAGTACTTC
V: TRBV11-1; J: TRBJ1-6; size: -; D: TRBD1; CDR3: CASSRGTGGVGTYNSPLHF; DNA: TGTGCCAGCAGCCGTGGGACAGGGGGCGTCGGGACCTATAATTCACCCCTCCACTTT
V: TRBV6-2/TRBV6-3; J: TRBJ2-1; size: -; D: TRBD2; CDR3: CASSYSSMGLAGEEGQFF; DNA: TGTGCCAGCAGTTACTCGAGTATGGGGCTAGCGGGAGAAGAAGGGCAGTTCTTC